This entry lists 5 T cell receptor beta chains sequenced from one sample in a study of blood T cell repertoires in COVID-19 (TCRdb year 2020). The library was prepared using the immunoSEQ multiplex PCR assay. The table comes from immuneACCESS by way of TCRdb, which keeps in-frame sequences with V and J called. Part of the clones is missing from these tables; in studies checked, under half for an unresolved V gene and the rest for unknown reasons. The sample contains around 46,000 clones, 80% to 85% of them found a single time. The ten largest clonotypes hold roughly 50% of the sample. The sample was peripheral blood. The origin of the receptors is a man between 65 and 80 years old with acute or convalescent COVID-19.

The rearrangement joins TRBV19 to TRBJ1-1; D remains ambiguous. With 5 bases removed from V and 1 base from J, the gap between germline ends came to 11 bases. Germline loops: CDR1 LNHDA, CDR2 SQIVND (reference sequence). This CDR3 is built from 14 residues. CDR3 protein: CASSAFGGNTEAFF. CDR3 sequence (DNA): TGTGCCAGTAGTGCATTCGGTGGGAACACTGAAGCTTTCTTT.

The gene calls are TRBV5-8 and TRBJ1-6; D ambiguous. Germline values: CDR1 SGHTS, CDR2 YDEGEE. This CDR3 is 14 amino acids long. V was clipped by 3 bases and J by 0 bases, with 4 bases between them. The CDR3 bases are TGTGCCAGCAGCTGGAGCTCCTATAATTCACCCCTCCACTTT. This codes for CASSWSSYNSPLHF.

In this sample, this clone turned up a few times. The rearrangement joins TRBV7-2 to TRBJ1-2; D possibly corresponds to TRBD1 (5 bases). The V gene's germline CDR1 is SGHTA and CDR2 FQGNSA. The CDR3 covers 14 residues. V lost 1 base, J lost 0 bases, and 6 bases lay in between. CDR3 sequence: CASSLETANYGYTF. The CDR3 DNA is TGTGCCAGCAGCTTAGAGACAGCTAACTATGGCTACACCTTC.

The chain uses TRBV4-1 and TRBJ2-1; weak D call: TRBD2 (5 bases). CDR1 and CDR2 from the germline V gene are MGHRA and YSYEKL. The V end was cut by 1 base, the J end by 9 bases, with 10 bases between. The CDR3 runs 13 residues. CDR3 loop: CASSQGWESEQFF. The CDR3 region has the DNA TGCGCCAGCAGCCAAGGGTGGGAGAGTGAGCAGTTCTTC.

This chain joins TRBV4-1 and TRBJ2-1; 8 positions match TRBD2. The CDR3 consists of 16 residues. With 4 bases clipped from V and 0 bases from J, the junction kept 5 bases outside the gene matches. The V gene's germline CDR1 is MGHRA and CDR2 YSYEKL. CDR3 bases: TGCGCCAGCAGCCCCAGAGCGGGAGACTCCTACAATGAGCAGTTCTTC. This encodes CASSPRAGDSYNEQFF.